The 18 T cell receptor beta chains below were found in one sample sequenced in a study of T cells in Graves' hyperthyroidism and ophthalmopathy (dated by TCRdb to the late 2010s). Libraries came from multiplex PCR. Reads for this sample came from an Illumina HiSeq 2000. The TCR beta CDR3 regions were amplified from RNA transcripts. The TCR CDR3 was subjected to a first round of RT-PCR using the HTBI primer set and the Qiagen OneStep RT-PCR kit. TCRdb applied fastp at Q25 and MiXCR to the public reads, then kept only in-frame beta chains. Every entry covers one CDR3 protein and lists the most common genes and DNA from its rows. The sample profile shows approximately 620,000 distinct CDR3 sequences; about 15% of them were found once. Around 5.4% of the sample is taken by the ten largest. The specimen was blood. These receptors all stem from a woman in her 30s with Graves' hyperthyroidism that later progressed to Graves' ophthalmopathy.

There are many counts of this clonotype. This chain connects TRBV27 to TRBJ1-2; a weak D match, TRBD1 (6 bases). Trimming removed 6 bases from V and 5 bases from J, with 13 bases in between. Germline V lookup: CDR1 MNHEY, CDR2 SMNVEV (reference sequence). The CDR3 consists of 13 residues. Written as DNA, the CDR3 is TGTGCCAGCAGCGCAGACAGGTCGTATGGCTACACCTTC. Protein: CASSADRSYGYTF.

The chain recombines TRBV3-1 with TRBJ2-7; a possible D gene is TRBD2 (6 bases). V was shortened by 2 bases and J by 3 bases, with 14 bases between the two germline ends. Per germline, CDR1 LGHDT and CDR2 YNNKEL (reference sequence). The CDR3 totals 15 residues. The CDR3 loop reads CASSQLSGSNYEQYF. The CDR3 region has the DNA TGTGCCAGCAGCCAACTCTCCGGGAGTAACTACGAGCAGTACTTC.

V is TRBV29-1 and J is TRBJ2-7, with a tentative D call TRBD2 (5 bases). V lost 1 base and J 4 bases, leaving 11 bases between the germline ends. This CDR3 contains 13 residues. Looked up from germline, CDR1 is SQVTM and CDR2 is ANQGSEA. The CDR3 region has the DNA TGCAGCGTTGAAGCTAGCCGAAAGTACGAGCAGTACTTC. Protein sequence: CSVEASRKYEQYF.

This clonotype was seen more than once but under ten times. A read error is possible here, since a much larger clone lies one base away. The final CDR3 position lacks the conserved phenylalanine or tryptophan, pointing to a likely read error. This rearrangement joins TRBV28 to TRBJ2-5; no clear D. The length of the CDR3 is 14 residues. Germline loops: CDR1 MDHEN, CDR2 SYDVKM. V gave up 6 bases and J gave up 2 bases, with 13 bases separating them. The CDR3 is CASSYPGLQETQYS. The CDR3 DNA is TGTGCCAGCAGCTATCCCGGGCTTCAAGAGACCCAGTACTCC.

The sample holds many counts of this clonotype. The V and J genes are TRBV11-3 and TRBJ2-7; D may be TRBD1 (5 bases). The V end was cut by 5 bases, the J end by 5 bases, with 10 bases between. Per germline, CDR1 SGHNT and CDR2 YENEEA. CDR3 length: 12 residues. DNA for the CDR3: TGTGCCAGCAGCACCGACAGTGACGAGCAGTACTTC. Amino acids: CASSTDSDEQYF.

This clonotype turned up a few times. The V call is TRBV6-5, the J call TRBJ2-5, with D perhaps matching TRBD1 (6 bases). The CDR3 is 15 amino acids. In germline, CDR1 is MNHEY, CDR2 SVGAGI. Deletions cut 0 bases from V and 5 bases from J, with 13 bases between. CDR3 amino acids: CASSYSTGSRETQYF. For the CDR3, the DNA is TGTGCCAGCAGTTACTCCACAGGGAGCAGGGAGACCCAGTACTTC.

This clonotype has only a few counts. The rearrangement uses TRBV14 and TRBJ2-5; 14 bases line up with TRBD2. Losses at the gene ends were 4 bases for V and 2 bases for J; bases not matched to a gene: 6. The CDR3 runs to 17 residues. The germline gives CDR1 SGHDN, CDR2 FVKESK. CDR3 residues: CASSRRLAGGLQETQYF. The CDR3 coding sequence is TGTGCCAGCAGCCGCCGACTAGCGGGAGGGTTACAAGAGACCCAGTACTTC.

A few counts support this clonotype. At one end the junction does not follow the germline gene, possibly because of a read error. The gene calls are TRBV28 and TRBJ2-2, with 10 bases identical to TRBD1. This CDR3 contains 16 residues. CDR1 MDHEN and CDR2 SYDVKM come from the germline V gene. The CDR3 loop is CASSRLGQGNTRELFF. CDR3 DNA: TGTGCCAGCAGCCGATTGGGACAGGGGAACACCAGGGAGCTGTTTTTT. The entire variable domain, with the rest obtained from reference TRBV28 and TRBJ2-2, is as follows: DVKVTQSSRYLVKRTGEKVFLECVQDMDHENMFWYRQDPGLGLRLIYFSYDVKMKEKGDIPEGYSVSREKKERFSLILESASTNQTSMYLCASSRLGQGNTRELFFGEGSRLTVL.

A note on this clonotype: A read error may explain this, as a much larger clone is one base away. The genes are TRBV29-1 and TRBJ2-3; TRBD1 aligns across 7 bases. This CDR3 is built from 16 residues. The trim removed 2 bases at V and 0 bases at J, leaving 8 bases unmatched. Germline CDR1 and CDR2: SQVTM and ANQGSEA. In nucleotides, the CDR3 is TGCAGCGTTGAACAGGGGGAATACCCTAGCACAGATACGCAGTATTTT. This gives the protein CSVEQGEYPSTDTQYF.

This clonotype showed up many times. The J gene is TRBJ2-5, the V gene TRBV27, with a possible D match to TRBD1 (5 bases). Trimming cost V 2 bases and J 5 bases, with 9 bases left between them. The CDR3 extends over 13 amino acids. Germline CDR1 reads MNHEY; CDR2 reads SMNVEV (reference sequence). This CDR3 reads CASSLQGPETQYF. CDR3 DNA: TGTGCCAGCAGTTTACAGGGCCCGGAGACCCAGTACTTC.

A note on this clonotype: A much more abundant neighbour one base away suggests this may be a read error. The chain is built from TRBV3-1 and TRBJ2-5, with 7 bases matching TRBD2. This CDR3 region has 15 residues. CDR1 is LGHDT and CDR2 is YNNKEL in the germline V gene (reference sequence). Unmatched junction bases numbered 10, after V lost 4 bases and J lost 5 bases. The CDR3 nucleotides read TGTGCCAGCAGCCCAGGGACTACCGGGGAGGAGACCCAGTACTTC. Amino acids: CASSPGTTGEETQYF.

This clonotype showed up many times. The rearrangement uses TRBV6-2 or TRBV6-3 and TRBJ2-7; weak D call: TRBD1 (5 bases). Trimming cost V 2 bases and J 2 bases, with 10 bases left between them. The CDR3 totals 14 residues. The germline V gene encodes CDR1 MNHEY and CDR2 SVGEGT. The CDR3 coding sequence is TGTGCCAGCAGTTACCCACAGGCTCCCTACGAGCAGTACTTC. Its protein is CASSYPQAPYEQYF.

This clonotype was found a few times. Given a much more abundant clone one base away, this may be a read error. The gene calls are TRBV11-2 and TRBJ2-1, with 13 bases matching TRBD2. This CDR3 is 16 amino acids long. Losses at the gene ends were 2 bases for V and 8 bases for J; bases not matched to a gene: 6. The germline gives CDR1 SGHAT, CDR2 FQNNGV. The CDR3 nucleotides read TGTGCCAGCAGCTTAACGGGACTAGCGGGATGGGATGAGCAGTTCTTC. Translated, it gives CASSLTGLAGWDEQFF.

This clonotype showed up many times. V and J are TRBV24-1 and TRBJ1-2; D not resolved. The CDR3 has 15 amino acids. Trimming left V 2 bases short and J 7 bases short, with 16 bases between. Germline CDR1 is KGHDR and CDR2 is SFDVKD. This CDR3 is CATSDSASVLGGYTF. Here the CDR3 DNA reads TGTGCCACCAGTGATTCCGCGTCGGTTCTGGGTGGCTACACCTTC.

This clonotype was seen many times. The genes are TRBV10-3 and TRBJ2-5; 8 bases are a match to TRBD1. The germline gives CDR1 ENHRY, CDR2 SYGVKD. The CDR3 has 16 amino acids. J gave up 5 bases and V 2 bases, and 10 bases lay outside the gene matches. Here the CDR3 reads CAISEGQGSGSETQYF. The CDR3 coding sequence is TGTGCCATCAGTGAGGGACAGGGATCAGGGTCCGAGACCCAGTACTTC.

The chain recombines TRBV18 with TRBJ2-7; D may correspond to TRBD1 or TRBD2 (6 bases each). V was shortened by 11 bases and J by 7 bases, with 18 bases between the two germline ends. CDR3 size: 12 residues. Germline CDR1 and CDR2: KGHSH and LQKENI. The CDR3 region has the DNA TGTGCCGCCGGACCAGGAGGGGGGGAGCAGTACTTC. Translated: CAAGPGGGEQYF.

This clonotype was observed a handful of times. This chain joins TRBV28 and TRBJ1-5; D unclear. CDR1 is MDHEN and CDR2 is SYDVKM in the germline V gene. The length of the CDR3 is 13 residues. V was shortened by 9 bases and J by 12 bases, with 21 bases between the two germline ends. This CDR3 reads CASARNHARLQHF. DNA of the CDR3: TGTGCCAGTGCCAGGAACCACGCACGGCTCCAGCATTTT.

This clonotype was seen only a few times. This sequence joins TRBV20-1 and TRBJ1-4; 10 nucleotides align to TRBD1. CDR1 and CDR2 (germline): DFQATT, SNEGSKA (reference sequence). The CDR3 length is 12 residues. V trimming: 6 bases; J trimming: 9 bases; junction bases outside the gene matches: 4. CDR3 amino acids: CSAGGQGKKLFF. Written as DNA, the CDR3 is TGCAGTGCGGGGGGACAGGGGAAAAAACTGTTTTTT.